Each of the 17 T cell receptor beta chains below was sequenced from the same sample in a study of T cell clonality in common variable immunodeficiency. Libraries were prepared by immunoSEQ multiplex PCR; TCRdb keeps only in-frame clonotypes and omits some of them. This record lists tens of thousands of clones, none seen once only, and the top ten clones contain about 2.2%. Sequencing was performed on peripheral blood mononuclear cells. The receptors derive from a person between 18 and 75 years old in good health.

This clone was counted many times. The read is 3 residues too short to cover the CDR3 end, so that end is filled in from the germline J gene. This rearrangement joins TRBV20-1 to TRBJ2-1; D might be TRBD2 (5 bases). Germline CDR1 is DFQATT and CDR2 is SNEGSKA (reference sequence). V shed 0 bases and J shed 7 bases, with 13 bases lying between them. The CDR3 extends over 14 amino acids. The CDR3 reads CSARDPRTDNEQFF. Partial CDR3 DNA: TGCAGTGCTAGAGATCCACGGACTGATAATGAG.

At least ten counts were recorded for this clone. The CDR3 goes on 3 residues after the read ends, and that part is filled in from the germline J gene. V and J are TRBV6-1 and TRBJ2-5; D gene uncertain. Per the germline V gene, CDR1 is MNHNS and CDR2 is SASEGT. The CDR3 runs to 14 residues. V lost 2 bases and J 2 bases, leaving 9 bases between the germline ends. CDR3: CASSERSRQETQYF. The DNA read from the CDR3 is TGTGCCAGCAGTGAAAGGTCCCGACAAGAGACC.

This clone was counted at least ten times. The CDR3 goes on 3 residues after the read ends, and that part is filled in from the germline J gene. The chain recombines TRBV18 with TRBJ1-2; 12 nucleotides align to TRBD1. J gave up 4 bases and V 2 bases, and 11 bases lay outside the gene matches. CDR3 length: 18 residues. The germline gives CDR1 KGHSH, CDR2 LQKENI. The chain's CDR3 is CASSPTPGTGGSSYGYTF. The CDR3 DNA, read in part, is TGTGCCAGCTCACCAACCCCCGGGACAGGGGGCTCTAGCTATGGC.

This clone was picked up a small number of times. The junction and the germline gene differ at one end; a read error may be behind it. The observed sequence ends 3 residues before the CDR3 terminus, with the missing tail filled in from the germline J gene. The gene calls are TRBV19 and TRBJ1-5; D is unclear. From germline, CDR1 is LNHDA and CDR2 SQIVND (reference sequence). The CDR3 consists of 15 residues. CDR3 region: CAGSMTLLGNQPQHF. The CDR3 bases that were read are TGTGCCGGTAGTATGACTCTCCTGGGCAATCAGCCC.

In its sample, this clone was seen a few times. The CDR3 is cut off 3 residues early in the read; its end comes from the germline J gene. V and J are TRBV6-1 and TRBJ1-5; D unclear. The CDR3 consists of 15 residues. Trimming shortened V by 1 base and J by 3 bases, and 10 bases separated the two germline ends. From germline, CDR1 is MNHNS and CDR2 SASEGT. Incomplete CDR3 DNA: TGTGCCAGCAGTGAAGTACCGGGGTCCAATCAGCCC. Its protein is CASSEVPGSNQP. The full CDR3 sequence reads CASSEVPGSNQPQHF.

Ten or more counts support this clone. The missing CDR3 end, 3 residues past where the read stops, is filled in from the germline J gene. The chain uses TRBV19 and TRBJ1-1; D not resolved. The CDR3 is 13 residues long. Germline CDR1 reads LNHDA; CDR2 reads SQIVND (reference sequence). Incomplete CDR3 DNA: TGTGCCAGTAGTATAGGAAACACCCAAGAA. Translated: CASSIGNTQE. The full CDR3 protein reads CASSIGNTQEAFF. Based on the CDR3 plus reference TRBV19 and TRBJ1-1, the full variable domain is DGGITQSPKYLFRKEGQNVTLSCEQNLNHDAMYWYRQDPGQGLRLIYYSQIVNDFQKGDIAEGYSVSREKKESFPLTVTSAQKNPTAFYLCASSIGNTQEAFFGQGTRLTVV.

This clone was counted many times. The read finishes 3 residues shy of the CDR3 end, and the germline J gene is used to complete it. The genes are TRBV19 and TRBJ2-5, with TRBD1 as a possible D gene (6 bases). This CDR3 is 15 amino acids long. The germline CDR1 and CDR2 sequences are LNHDA and SQIVND (reference sequence). V lost 3 bases, J lost 5 bases, and 16 bases lay in between. CDR3 sequence: CASSIRQGTGETQYF. The CDR3 bases that were read are TGTGCCAGTAGTATTAGGCAGGGGACGGGGGAGACC.

Ten or more counts support this clone. Read sequence stops 3 residues before the CDR3 end, and the germline J gene provides the missing end. The chain combines TRBV9 with TRBJ2-1; 9 nucleotides align to TRBD2. Germline V gene lookup returns CDR1 SGDLS and CDR2 YYNGEE. The CDR3 totals 16 residues. Trimming at V came to 4 bases and at J to 4 bases, leaving 9 bases not matched to a gene. The CDR3 bases that were read are TGTGCCAGCAGCATTCTAGCGGGATCGGTGTACAATGAG. Its translation is CASSILAGSVYNE. The entire CDR3 sequence reads CASSILAGSVYNEQFF.

This clone was recorded a few times. The DNA ends 3 residues before the CDR3 does, and the rest of the CDR3 is filled in from the germline J gene. The chain uses TRBV18 and TRBJ1-6, with D perhaps TRBD1 (5 bases). Trimming shortened V by 8 bases and J by 8 bases, and 13 bases separated the two germline ends. Per germline, CDR1 KGHSH and CDR2 LQKENI. The CDR3 is 13 amino acids. CDR3 in amino acids: CASAHGGDSPLHF. The covered CDR3 bases are TGTGCCAGCGCCCATGGGGGGGATTCACCC.

This clone was seen at least ten times. The missing CDR3 end, 3 residues past where the read stops, is filled in from the germline J gene. The rearrangement joins TRBV2 to TRBJ2-5, with D perhaps being TRBD1 or TRBD2 (5 bases each). Trimming cost V 6 bases and J 4 bases, with 12 bases left between them. Germline values: CDR1 SNHLY, CDR2 FYNNEI. The CDR3 covers 13 residues. The part of the CDR3 DNA that was read is TGTGCCAGCAGCAGCCCGAGGGGAGAGACC. This gives the protein CASSSPRGET. The whole CDR3 protein is CASSSPRGETQYF.

This clone was counted ten times or more. The read ends 3 residues before the CDR3 terminus; that terminus is restored from the germline J gene. The chain joins TRBV13 to TRBJ1-2; TRBD1 aligns across 9 bases. After removal of 5 bases from V and 4 bases from J, the junction contained 11 bases not matched to a gene. The CDR3 totals 16 residues. Germline CDR1 reads PRHDT; CDR2 reads FYEKMQ (reference sequence). The CDR3 sequence: CASSPPDRGNGYGYTF. CDR3 bases read: TGTGCCAGCAGCCCCCCGGACAGGGGAAATGGCTATGGC.

This clone was found many times. The read ends 3 residues before the CDR3 terminus; that terminus is restored from the germline J gene. The rearrangement links TRBV7-2 to TRBJ2-5; TRBD1 matches 8 bases. The V and J ends lost 1 base and 5 bases, in that order; junction bases with no gene match: 3. The germline CDR1 and CDR2 sequences are SGHTA and FQGNSA. The CDR3 sequence is 14 residues long. The covered CDR3 bases are TGTGCCAGCAGCTTAGGGACAGGGTGGGAGACC. It is translated as CASSLGTGWET. The complete CDR3 protein is CASSLGTGWETQYF.

This clone was seen more than once but under ten times. The read ends 3 residues shy of where the CDR3 ends; the end is completed using the germline J gene. The V and J genes are TRBV30 and TRBJ1-2; D may be TRBD1 (5 bases). CDR1 is GTSNPN and CDR2 is SVGIG in the germline V gene (reference sequence). The CDR3 extends over 13 amino acids. CDR3 DNA (partial): TGTGCCTGGAGTCAGGGCCCTCCCAACGGC. This gives the protein CAWSQGPPNG. The CDR3, in full, reads CAWSQGPPNGYTF.

This clone is medium-sized. With the read ending 3 residues before the CDR3 end, the germline J gene is used to fill in that end. The chain combines TRBV20-1 with TRBJ2-3, with a possible D match to TRBD2 (6 bases). Germline V gives CDR1 DFQATT, CDR2 SNEGSKA (reference sequence). V lost 1 base, J lost 6 bases, and 20 bases lay in between. This CDR3 is 16 amino acids long. The CDR3 bases that were read are TGCAGTGCTAGAGGGAAACTAGCCCAAAGCCCCGATACG. Translation gives CSARGKLAQSPDT. In full, the CDR3 is CSARGKLAQSPDTQYF.

There are many counts of this clone. Coverage ceases 3 residues before the CDR3 finishes, and the germline J gene fills in the end. The rearrangement joins TRBV20-1 to TRBJ2-2, with D possibly matching TRBD2 (6 bases). This CDR3 is 16 amino acids long. CDR1 is DFQATT, CDR2 SNEGSKA, per germline (reference sequence). Incomplete CDR3 DNA: TGCAGTGCTACCGGGGATGGCCGGCGGGGTAATTCACCG. Translation: CSATGDGRRGNSP. The CDR3 reads in full as CSATGDGRRGNSPLFF.

This clone was counted ten times or more. Read data end 3 residues before the CDR3 end; the end is taken from the germline J gene. V usage is TRBV19 and J usage is TRBJ2-1; 11 nucleotides agree with TRBD2. The V and J ends lost 5 bases and 8 bases, in that order; junction bases with no gene match: 11. The CDR3 has 16 amino acids. The germline V gene has CDR1 LNHDA and CDR2 SQIVND (reference sequence). Partial CDR3 DNA: TGTGCCAGTAGTGCCGTGGATAGCGGGAGGGGTTATGAG. Its translation: CASSAVDSGRGYE. Given in full, the CDR3 is CASSAVDSGRGYEQFF.

This clone has a count of ten or more. The observed sequence ends 3 residues before the CDR3 terminus, with the missing tail filled in from the germline J gene. The V and J genes are TRBV2 and TRBJ1-5, with 7 nucleotides matching TRBD1. The CDR3 extends over 14 amino acids. The J segment lost 2 bases and the V segment lost 7 bases, leaving 5 bases of the junction unmatched. In germline, CDR1 is SNHLY, CDR2 FYNNEI. This chain's CDR3 is CASTDRVGNQPQHF. The CDR3 bases that were read are TGTGCCAGCACCGACAGGGTAGGCAATCAGCCC. The variable domain in full, with the rest retrieved from reference TRBV2 and TRBJ1-5, is EPEVTQTPSHQVTQMGQEVILRCVPISNHLYFYWYRQILGQKVEFLVSFYNNEISEKSEIFDDQFSVERPDGSNFTLKIRSTKLEDSAMYFCASTDRVGNQPQHFGDGTRLSIL.